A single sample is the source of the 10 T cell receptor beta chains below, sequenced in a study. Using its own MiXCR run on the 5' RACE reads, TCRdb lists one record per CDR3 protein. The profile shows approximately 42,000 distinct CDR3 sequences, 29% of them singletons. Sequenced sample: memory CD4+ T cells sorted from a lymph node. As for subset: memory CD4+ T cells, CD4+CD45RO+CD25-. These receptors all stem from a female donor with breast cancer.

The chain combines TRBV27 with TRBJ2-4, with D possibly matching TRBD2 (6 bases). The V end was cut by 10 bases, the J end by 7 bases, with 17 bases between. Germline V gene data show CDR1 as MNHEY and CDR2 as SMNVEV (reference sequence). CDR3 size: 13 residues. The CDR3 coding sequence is TGTGCCACCGCCCGGCCTGGGGGGAACATTCAGTACTTC. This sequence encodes CATARPGGNIQYF.

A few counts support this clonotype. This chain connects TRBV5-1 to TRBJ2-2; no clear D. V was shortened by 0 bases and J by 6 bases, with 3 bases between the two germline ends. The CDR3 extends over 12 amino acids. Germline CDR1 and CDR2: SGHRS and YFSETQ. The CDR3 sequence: CASSLGSGELFF. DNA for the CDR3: TGCGCCAGCAGCTTGGGGTCCGGGGAGCTGTTTTTT.

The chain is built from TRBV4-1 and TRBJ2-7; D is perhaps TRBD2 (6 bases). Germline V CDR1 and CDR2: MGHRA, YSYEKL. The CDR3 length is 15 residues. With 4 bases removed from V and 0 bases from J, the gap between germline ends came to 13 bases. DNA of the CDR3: TGCGCCAGCAGCCTCGGACCAGCGGGCTCCTACGAGCAGTACTTC. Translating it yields CASSLGPAGSYEQYF.

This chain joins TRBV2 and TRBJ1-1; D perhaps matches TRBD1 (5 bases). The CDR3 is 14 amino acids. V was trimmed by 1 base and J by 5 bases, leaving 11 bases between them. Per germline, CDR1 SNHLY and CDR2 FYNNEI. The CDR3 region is CASSEVPGITEAFF. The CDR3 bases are TGTGCCAGCAGTGAAGTACCAGGGATTACTGAAGCTTTCTTT.

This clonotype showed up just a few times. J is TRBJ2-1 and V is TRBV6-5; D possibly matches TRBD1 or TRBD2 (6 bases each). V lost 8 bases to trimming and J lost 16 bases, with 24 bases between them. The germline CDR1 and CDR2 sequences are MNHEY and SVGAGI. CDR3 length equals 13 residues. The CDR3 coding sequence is TGTGCCAGCTCTAGCGTGGCAGGGGAGAGTCGTTTCTTC. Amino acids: CASSSVAGESRFF.

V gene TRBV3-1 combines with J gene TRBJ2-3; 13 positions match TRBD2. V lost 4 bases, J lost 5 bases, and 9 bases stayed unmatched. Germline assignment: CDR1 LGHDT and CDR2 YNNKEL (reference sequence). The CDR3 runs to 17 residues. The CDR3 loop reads CASSPRLAGGRGDTQYF. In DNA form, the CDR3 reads TGTGCCAGCAGCCCTCGACTAGCGGGAGGCCGCGGAGATACGCAGTATTTT.

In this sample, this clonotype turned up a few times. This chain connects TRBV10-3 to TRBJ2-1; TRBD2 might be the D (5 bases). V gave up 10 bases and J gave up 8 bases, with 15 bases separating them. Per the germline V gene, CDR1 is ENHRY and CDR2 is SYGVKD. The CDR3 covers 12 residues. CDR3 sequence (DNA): TGTGCCACCATGGGGAGTGGCGATGAGCAGTTCTTC. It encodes CATMGSGDEQFF.

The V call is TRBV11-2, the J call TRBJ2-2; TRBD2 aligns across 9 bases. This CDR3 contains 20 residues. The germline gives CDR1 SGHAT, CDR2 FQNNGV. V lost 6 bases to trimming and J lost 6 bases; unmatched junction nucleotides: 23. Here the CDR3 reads CASRRQGKKRGDPYAGELFF. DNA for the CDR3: TGTGCCAGCAGAAGACAGGGCAAGAAGCGGGGGGACCCGTACGCCGGGGAGCTGTTTTTT.

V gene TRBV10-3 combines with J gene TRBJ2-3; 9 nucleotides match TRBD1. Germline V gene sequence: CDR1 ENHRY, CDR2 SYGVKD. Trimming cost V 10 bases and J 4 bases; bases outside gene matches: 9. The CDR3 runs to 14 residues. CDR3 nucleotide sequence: TGTGCCAACAAGGGACAGGGTGGTGCAGATACGCAGTATTTT. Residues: CANKGQGGADTQYF.

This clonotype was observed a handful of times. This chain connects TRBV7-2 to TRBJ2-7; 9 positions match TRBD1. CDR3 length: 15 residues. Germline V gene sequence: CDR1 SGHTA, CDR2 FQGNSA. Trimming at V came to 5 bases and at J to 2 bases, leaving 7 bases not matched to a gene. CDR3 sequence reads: CASSPSGQGPYEQYF. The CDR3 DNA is TGTGCCAGCAGCCCGAGCGGACAGGGGCCCTACGAGCAGTACTTC. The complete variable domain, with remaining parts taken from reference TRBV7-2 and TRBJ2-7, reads GAGVSQSPSNKVTEKGKDVELRCDPISGHTALYWYRQSLGQGLEFLIYFQGNSAPDKSGLPSDRFSAERTGGSVSTLTIQRTQQEDSAVYLCASSPSGQGPYEQYFGPGTRLTVT.